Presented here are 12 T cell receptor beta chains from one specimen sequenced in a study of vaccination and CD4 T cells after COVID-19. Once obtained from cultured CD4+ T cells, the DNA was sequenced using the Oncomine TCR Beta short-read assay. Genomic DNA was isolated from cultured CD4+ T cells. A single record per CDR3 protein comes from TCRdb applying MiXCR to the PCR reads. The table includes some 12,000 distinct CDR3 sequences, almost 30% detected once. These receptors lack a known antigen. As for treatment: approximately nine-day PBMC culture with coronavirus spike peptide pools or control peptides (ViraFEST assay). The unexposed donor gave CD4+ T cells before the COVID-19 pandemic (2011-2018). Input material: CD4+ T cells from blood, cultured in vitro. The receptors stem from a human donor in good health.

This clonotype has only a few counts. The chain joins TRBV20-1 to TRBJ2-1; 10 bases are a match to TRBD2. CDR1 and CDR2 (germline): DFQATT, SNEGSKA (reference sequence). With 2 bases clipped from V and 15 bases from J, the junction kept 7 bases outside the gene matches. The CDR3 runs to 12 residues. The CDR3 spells CSARTSGTPAFF. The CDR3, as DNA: TGCAGTGCTAGAACTAGCGGGACACCCGCGTTCTTC.

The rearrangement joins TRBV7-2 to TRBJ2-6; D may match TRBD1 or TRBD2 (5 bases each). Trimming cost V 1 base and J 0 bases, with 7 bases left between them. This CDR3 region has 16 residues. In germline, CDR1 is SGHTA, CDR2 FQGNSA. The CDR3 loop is CASSLEGSSGANVLTF. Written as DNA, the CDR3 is TGTGCCAGCAGCTTAGAGGGGAGCTCTGGGGCCAACGTCCTGACTTTC.

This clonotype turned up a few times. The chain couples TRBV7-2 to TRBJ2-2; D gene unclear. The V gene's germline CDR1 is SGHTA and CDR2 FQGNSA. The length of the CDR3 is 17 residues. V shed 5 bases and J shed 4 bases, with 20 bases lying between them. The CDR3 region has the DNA TGTGCCAGCAGCCCCTACTGGGTACCTACGATCACCGGGGAGCTGTTTTTT. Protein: CASSPYWVPTITGELFF. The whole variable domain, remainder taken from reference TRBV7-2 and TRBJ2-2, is GAGVSQSPSNKVTEKGKDVELRCDPISGHTALYWYRQSLGQGLEFLIYFQGNSAPDKSGLPSDRFSAERTGGSVSTLTIQRTQQEDSAVYLCASSPYWVPTITGELFFGEGSRLTVL.

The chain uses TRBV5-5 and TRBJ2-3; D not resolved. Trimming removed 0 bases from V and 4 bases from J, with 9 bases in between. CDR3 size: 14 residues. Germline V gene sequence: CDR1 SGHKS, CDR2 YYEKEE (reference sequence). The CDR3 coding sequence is TGTGCCAGCAGCTTGGAAGGGTTCGCAGATACGCAGTATTTT. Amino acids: CASSLEGFADTQYF.

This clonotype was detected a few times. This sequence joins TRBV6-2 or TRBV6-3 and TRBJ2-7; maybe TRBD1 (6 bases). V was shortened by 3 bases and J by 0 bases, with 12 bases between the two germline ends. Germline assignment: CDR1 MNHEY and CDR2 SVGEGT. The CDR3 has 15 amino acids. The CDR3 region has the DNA TGTGCCAGCAGTTATGACAGGCGCTACTCCTACGAGCAGTACTTC. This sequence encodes CASSYDRRYSYEQYF.

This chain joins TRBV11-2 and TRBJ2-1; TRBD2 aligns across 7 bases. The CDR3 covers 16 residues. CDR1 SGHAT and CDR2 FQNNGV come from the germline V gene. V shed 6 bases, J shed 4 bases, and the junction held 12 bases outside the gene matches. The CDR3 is CASRPPGTSVYNEQFF. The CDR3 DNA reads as TGTGCCAGCAGACCCCCGGGTACTAGCGTATACAATGAGCAGTTCTTC.

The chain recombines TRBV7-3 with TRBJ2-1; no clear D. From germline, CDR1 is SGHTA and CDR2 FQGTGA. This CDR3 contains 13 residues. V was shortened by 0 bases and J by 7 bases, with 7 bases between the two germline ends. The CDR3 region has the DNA TGTGCCAGCAGCTTAACGTATGGAAATGAGCAGTTCTTC. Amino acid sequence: CASSLTYGNEQFF.

The DNA of the CDR3 is TGTGCCAGTAGTGTGCGAGACACGAGCTCCTACAATGAGCAGTTCTTC. As protein: CASSVRDTSSYNEQFF. The genes are TRBV19 and TRBJ2-1; D not certain. From germline, CDR1 is LNHDA and CDR2 SQIVND (reference sequence). The CDR3 contains 16 residues. Trimming pared 5 bases from V and 0 bases from J, leaving 14 bases between.

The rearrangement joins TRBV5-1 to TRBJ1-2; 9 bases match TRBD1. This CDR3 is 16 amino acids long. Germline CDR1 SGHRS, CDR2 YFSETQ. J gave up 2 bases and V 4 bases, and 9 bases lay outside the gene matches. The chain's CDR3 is CASSNEPGQGNYGYTF. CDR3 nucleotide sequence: TGCGCCAGCAGCAACGAACCGGGACAGGGAAACTATGGCTACACCTTC. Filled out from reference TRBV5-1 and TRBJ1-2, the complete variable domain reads KAGVTQTPRYLIKTRGQQVTLSCSPISGHRSVSWYQQTPGQGLQFLFEYFSETQRNKGNFPGRFSGRQFSNSRSEMNVSTLELGDSALYLCASSNEPGQGNYGYTFGSGTRLTVV.

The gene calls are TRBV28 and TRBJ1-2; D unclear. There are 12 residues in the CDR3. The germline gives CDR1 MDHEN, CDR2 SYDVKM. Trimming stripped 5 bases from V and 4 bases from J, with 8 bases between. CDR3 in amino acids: CASSTASYGYTF. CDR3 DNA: TGTGCCAGCAGTACCGCCTCCTATGGCTACACCTTC.

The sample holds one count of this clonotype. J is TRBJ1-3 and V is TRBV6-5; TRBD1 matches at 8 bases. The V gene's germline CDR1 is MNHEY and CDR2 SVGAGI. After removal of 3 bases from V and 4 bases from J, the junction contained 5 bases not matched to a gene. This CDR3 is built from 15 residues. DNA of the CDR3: TGTGCCAGCAGTTATACAGGGGGAGAAGGAAACACCATATATTTT. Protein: CASSYTGGEGNTIYF.

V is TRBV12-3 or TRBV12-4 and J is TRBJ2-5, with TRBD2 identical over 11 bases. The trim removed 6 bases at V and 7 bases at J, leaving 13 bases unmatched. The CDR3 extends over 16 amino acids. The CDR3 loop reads CASRPRIAGGGGTQYF. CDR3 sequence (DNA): TGTGCCAGCAGGCCGCGGATAGCGGGAGGGGGGGGGACCCAGTACTTC.